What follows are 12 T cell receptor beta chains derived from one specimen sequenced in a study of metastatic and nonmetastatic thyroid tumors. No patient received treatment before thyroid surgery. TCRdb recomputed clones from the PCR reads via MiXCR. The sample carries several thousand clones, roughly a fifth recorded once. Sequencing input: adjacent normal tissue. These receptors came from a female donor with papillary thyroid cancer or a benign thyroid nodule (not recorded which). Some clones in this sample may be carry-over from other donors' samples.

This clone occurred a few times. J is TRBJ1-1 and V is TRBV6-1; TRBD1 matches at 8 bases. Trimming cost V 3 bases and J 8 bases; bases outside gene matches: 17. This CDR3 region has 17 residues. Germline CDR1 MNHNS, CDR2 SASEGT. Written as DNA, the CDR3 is TGTGCCAGCAGTGATCTTCTGGCAGGGGGCGCAAGGTGGGAAGCTTTCTTT. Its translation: CASSDLLAGGARWEAFF.

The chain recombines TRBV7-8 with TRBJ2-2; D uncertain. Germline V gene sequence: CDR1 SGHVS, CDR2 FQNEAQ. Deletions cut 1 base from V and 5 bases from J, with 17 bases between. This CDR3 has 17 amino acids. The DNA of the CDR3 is TGTGCCAGCAGCTTAGAAGCCCGTTCTTTGAGGACCGGGGAGCTGTTTTTT. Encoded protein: CASSLEARSLRTGELFF.

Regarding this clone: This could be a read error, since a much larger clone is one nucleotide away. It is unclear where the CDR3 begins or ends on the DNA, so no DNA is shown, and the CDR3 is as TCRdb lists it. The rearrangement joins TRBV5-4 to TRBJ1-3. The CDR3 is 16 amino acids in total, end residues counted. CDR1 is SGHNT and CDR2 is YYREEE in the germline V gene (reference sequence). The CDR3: CASSWDSFGSGNTICF.

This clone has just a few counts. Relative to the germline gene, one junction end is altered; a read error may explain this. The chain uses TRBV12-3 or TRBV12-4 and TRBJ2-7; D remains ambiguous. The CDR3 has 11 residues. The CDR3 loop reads CASILGSTTLF. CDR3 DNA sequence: TGTGCCAGCATTTTAGGTTCTACTACCCTCTTC.

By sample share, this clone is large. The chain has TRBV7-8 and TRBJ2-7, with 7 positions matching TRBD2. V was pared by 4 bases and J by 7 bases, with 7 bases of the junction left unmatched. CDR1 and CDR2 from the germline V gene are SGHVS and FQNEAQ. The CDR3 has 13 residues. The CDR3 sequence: CASSSSPGLEQYF. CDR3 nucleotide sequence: TGTGCCAGCAGCTCGTCCCCGGGACTAGAGCAGTACTTC.

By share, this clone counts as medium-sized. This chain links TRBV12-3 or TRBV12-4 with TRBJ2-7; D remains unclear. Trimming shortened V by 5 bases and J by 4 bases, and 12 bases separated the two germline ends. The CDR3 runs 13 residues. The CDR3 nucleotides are TGTGCCAGCAGTCCTCCGGTAACTTACGAGCAGTACTTC. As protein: CASSPPVTYEQYF.

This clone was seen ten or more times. CDR3 bases: TGCAGTGCCTACAGGGGCTATGGCTACACCTTC. Translated, it gives CSAYRGYGYTF. The chain joins TRBV20-1 to TRBJ1-2, with 7 bases identical to TRBD1. CDR1 DFQATT and CDR2 SNEGSKA come from the germline V gene (reference sequence). With V trimmed by 6 bases and J by 4 bases, 2 bases remained unmatched. CDR3 length equals 11 residues.

CDR3 sequence: CSARGGGMTEAFF. For the CDR3, the DNA is TGCAGTGCTAGAGGAGGGGGCATGACTGAAGCTTTCTTT. V usage is TRBV20-1 and J usage is TRBJ1-1; 7 bases agree with TRBD1. The CDR3 runs 13 residues. Germline V gene sequence: CDR1 DFQATT, CDR2 SNEGSKA (reference sequence). V shed 1 base, J shed 5 bases, and the junction held 4 bases outside the gene matches.

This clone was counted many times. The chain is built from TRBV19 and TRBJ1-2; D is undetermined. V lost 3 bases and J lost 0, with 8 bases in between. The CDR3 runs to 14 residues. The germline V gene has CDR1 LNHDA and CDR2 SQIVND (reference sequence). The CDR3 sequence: CASSIGGANYGYTF. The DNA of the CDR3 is TGTGCCAGTAGTATTGGCGGAGCTAACTATGGCTACACCTTC.

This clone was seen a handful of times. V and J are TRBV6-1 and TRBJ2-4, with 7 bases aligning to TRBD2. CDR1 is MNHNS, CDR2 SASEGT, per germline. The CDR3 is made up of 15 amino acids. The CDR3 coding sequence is TGTGCTGGAATGGGGGGGGTGGAAGCCAAAAACATTCAGTACTTC. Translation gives CAGMGGVEAKNIQYF.

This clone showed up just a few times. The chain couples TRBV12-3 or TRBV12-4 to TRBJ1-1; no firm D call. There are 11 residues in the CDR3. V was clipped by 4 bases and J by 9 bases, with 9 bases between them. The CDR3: CASSSQRKAFF. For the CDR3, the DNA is TGTGCCAGCAGTTCACAGAGAAAAGCTTTCTTT.

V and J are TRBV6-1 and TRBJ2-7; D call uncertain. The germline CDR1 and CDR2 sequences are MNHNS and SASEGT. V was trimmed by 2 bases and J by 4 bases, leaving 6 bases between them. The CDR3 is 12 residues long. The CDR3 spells CASSESKYEQYF. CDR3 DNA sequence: TGTGCCAGCAGTGAATCGAAGTACGAGCAGTACTTC.